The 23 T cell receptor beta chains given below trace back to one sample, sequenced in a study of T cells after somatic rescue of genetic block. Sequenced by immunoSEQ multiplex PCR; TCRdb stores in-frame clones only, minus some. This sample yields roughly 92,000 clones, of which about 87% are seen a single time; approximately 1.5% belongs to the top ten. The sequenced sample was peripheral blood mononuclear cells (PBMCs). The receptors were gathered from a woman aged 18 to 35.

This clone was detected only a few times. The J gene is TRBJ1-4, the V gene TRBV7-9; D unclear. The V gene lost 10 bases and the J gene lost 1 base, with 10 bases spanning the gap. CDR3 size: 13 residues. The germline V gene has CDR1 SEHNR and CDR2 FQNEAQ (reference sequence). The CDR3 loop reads CATKQLTNEKLFF. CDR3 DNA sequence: TGTGCCACCAAACAGCTAACTAATGAAAAACTGTTTTTT.

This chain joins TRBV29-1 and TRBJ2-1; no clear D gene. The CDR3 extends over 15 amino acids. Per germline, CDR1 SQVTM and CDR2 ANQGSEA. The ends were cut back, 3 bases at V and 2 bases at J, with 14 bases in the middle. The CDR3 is CSVDPPGATYNEQFF. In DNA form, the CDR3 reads TGCAGCGTTGATCCCCCGGGTGCAACCTACAATGAGCAGTTCTTC.

The CDR3 nucleotides are TGCGCCAGCAGCAACCTCCATACCGTTAATCAGCCCCAGCATTTT. Protein: CASSNLHTVNQPQHF. The J gene is TRBJ1-5, the V gene TRBV4-1, with no clear D. V was cut by 5 bases and J by 4 bases, with 15 bases left in between. The V gene's germline CDR1 is MGHRA and CDR2 YSYEKL. The length of the CDR3 is 15 residues.

The CDR3 spells CASSVGQDHEQYF. CDR3 in DNA: TGTGCCAGCAGCGTCGGACAGGACCACGAGCAGTACTTC. The chain combines TRBV28 with TRBJ2-7; 7 bases are shared with TRBD1. Per the germline V gene, CDR1 is MDHEN and CDR2 is SYDVKM. The CDR3 has 13 residues. Germline trimming cut 6 bases from V and 5 bases from J; bases unmatched to any gene: 7. The full variable domain, completed using reference TRBV28 and TRBJ2-7, is DVKVTQSSRYLVKRTGEKVFLECVQDMDHENMFWYRQDPGLGLRLIYFSYDVKMKEKGDIPEGYSVSREKKERFSLILESASTNQTSMYLCASSVGQDHEQYFGPGTRLTVT.

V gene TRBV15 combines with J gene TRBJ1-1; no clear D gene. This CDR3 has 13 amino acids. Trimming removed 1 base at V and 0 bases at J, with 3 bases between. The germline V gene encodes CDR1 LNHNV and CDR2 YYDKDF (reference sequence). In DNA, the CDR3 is TGTGCCACCAGCAGAGGAGTGAACACTGAAGCTTTCTTT. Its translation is CATSRGVNTEAFF.

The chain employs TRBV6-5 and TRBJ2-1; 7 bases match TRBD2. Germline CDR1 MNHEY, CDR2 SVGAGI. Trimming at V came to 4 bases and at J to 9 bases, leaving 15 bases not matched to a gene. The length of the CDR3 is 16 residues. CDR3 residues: CASSSPLPLREGEQFF. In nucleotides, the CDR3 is TGTGCCAGCAGTTCTCCTCTACCCTTGAGGGAGGGTGAGCAGTTCTTC.

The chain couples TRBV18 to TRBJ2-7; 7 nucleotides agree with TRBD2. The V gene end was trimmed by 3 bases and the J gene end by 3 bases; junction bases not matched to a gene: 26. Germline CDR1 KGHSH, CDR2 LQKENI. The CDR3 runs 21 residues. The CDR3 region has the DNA TGTGCCAGCTCACCTACCCCCCTGACGGGGGGAGCCGCGCTGGGCTTCTACGAGCAGTACTTC. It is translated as CASSPTPLTGGAALGFYEQYF.

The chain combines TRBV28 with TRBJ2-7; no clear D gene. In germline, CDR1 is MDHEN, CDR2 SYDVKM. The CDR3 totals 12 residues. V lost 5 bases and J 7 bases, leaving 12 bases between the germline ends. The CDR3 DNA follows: TGTGCCAGCAGTCGAGTCGCTCTAGAGCAGTACTTC. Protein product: CASSRVALEQYF.

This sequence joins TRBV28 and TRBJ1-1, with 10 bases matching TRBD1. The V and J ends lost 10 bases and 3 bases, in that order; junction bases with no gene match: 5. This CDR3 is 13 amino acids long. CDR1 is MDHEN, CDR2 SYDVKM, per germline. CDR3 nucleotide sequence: TGTGCCACCGGAGGGACAGGGGACACTGAAGCTTTCTTT. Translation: CATGGTGDTEAFF.

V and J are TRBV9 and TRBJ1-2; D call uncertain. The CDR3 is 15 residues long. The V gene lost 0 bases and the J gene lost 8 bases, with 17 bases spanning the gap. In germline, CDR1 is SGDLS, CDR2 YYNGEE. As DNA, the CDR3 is TGTGCCAGCAGCGTAGATCCGGTTGGGTTGCGCGGCTACACCTTC. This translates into CASSVDPVGLRGYTF.

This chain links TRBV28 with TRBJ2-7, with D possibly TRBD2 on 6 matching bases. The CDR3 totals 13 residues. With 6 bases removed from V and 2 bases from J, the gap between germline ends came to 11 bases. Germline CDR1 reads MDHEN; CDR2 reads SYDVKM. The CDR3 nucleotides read TGTGCCAGCAGGGGGACTCTCCCCTACGAGCAGTACTTC. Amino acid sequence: CASRGTLPYEQYF. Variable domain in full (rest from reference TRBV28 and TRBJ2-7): DVKVTQSSRYLVKRTGEKVFLECVQDMDHENMFWYRQDPGLGLRLIYFSYDVKMKEKGDIPEGYSVSREKKERFSLILESASTNQTSMYLCASRGTLPYEQYFGPGTRLTVT.

CDR3: CASSFTAEKLFF. The CDR3 nucleotides are TGTGCCAGCAGCTTCACGGCTGAAAAACTGTTTTTT. This chain connects TRBV7-9 to TRBJ1-4; D is unclear. There are 12 residues in the CDR3. V lost 3 bases and J lost 7, with 6 bases in between. Germline V lookup: CDR1 SEHNR, CDR2 FQNEAQ (reference sequence).

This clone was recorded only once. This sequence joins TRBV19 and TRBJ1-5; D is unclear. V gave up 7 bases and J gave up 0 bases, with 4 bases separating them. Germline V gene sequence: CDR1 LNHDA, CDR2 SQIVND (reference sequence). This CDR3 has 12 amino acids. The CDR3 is CASTGSNQPQHF. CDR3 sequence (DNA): TGTGCCAGTACTGGTAGCAATCAGCCCCAGCATTTT.

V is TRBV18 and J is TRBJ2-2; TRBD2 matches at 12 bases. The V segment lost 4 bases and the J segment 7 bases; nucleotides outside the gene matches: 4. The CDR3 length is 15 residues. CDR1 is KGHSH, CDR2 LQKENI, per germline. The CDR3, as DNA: TGTGCCAGCTCACTGACTAGCGGGAGTTTCGGGGAGCTGTTTTTT. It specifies CASSLTSGSFGELFF.

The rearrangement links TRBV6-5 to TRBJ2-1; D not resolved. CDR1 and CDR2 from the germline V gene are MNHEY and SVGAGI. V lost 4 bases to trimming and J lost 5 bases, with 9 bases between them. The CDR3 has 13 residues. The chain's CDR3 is CASSSYRNNEQFF. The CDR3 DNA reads TGTGCCAGCAGTTCGTACCGGAACAATGAGCAGTTCTTC.

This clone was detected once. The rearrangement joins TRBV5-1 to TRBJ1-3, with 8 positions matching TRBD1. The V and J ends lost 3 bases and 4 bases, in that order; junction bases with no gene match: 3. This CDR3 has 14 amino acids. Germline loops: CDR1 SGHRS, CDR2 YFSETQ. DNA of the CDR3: TGCGCCAGCAGCTCCCGGGACAGGGGAAACACCATATATTTT. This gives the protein CASSSRDRGNTIYF.

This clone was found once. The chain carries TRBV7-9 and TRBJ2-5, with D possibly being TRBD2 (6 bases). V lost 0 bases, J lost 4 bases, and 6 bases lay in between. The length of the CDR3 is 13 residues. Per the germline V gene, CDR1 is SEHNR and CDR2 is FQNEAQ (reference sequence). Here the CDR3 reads CASSLAGGETQYF. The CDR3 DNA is TGTGCCAGCAGCTTAGCGGGAGGAGAGACCCAGTACTTC.

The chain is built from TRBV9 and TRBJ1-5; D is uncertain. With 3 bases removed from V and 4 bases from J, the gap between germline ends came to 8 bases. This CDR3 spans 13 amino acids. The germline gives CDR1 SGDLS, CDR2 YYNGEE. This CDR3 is CASSADANQPQHF. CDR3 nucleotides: TGTGCCAGCAGCGCCGACGCGAATCAGCCCCAGCATTTT.

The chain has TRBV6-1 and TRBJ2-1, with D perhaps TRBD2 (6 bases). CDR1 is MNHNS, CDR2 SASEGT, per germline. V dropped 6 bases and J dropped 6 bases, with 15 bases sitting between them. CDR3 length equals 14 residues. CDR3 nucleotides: TGTGCCAGCAGGGAGGGACCATACCCCAATGAGCAGTTCTTC. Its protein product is CASREGPYPNEQFF.

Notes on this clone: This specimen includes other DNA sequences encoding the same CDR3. The CDR3 spells CASSRGHEQYF. The CDR3 DNA reads as TGTGCCAGCAGTAGAGGGCACGAGCAGTACTTC. The chain carries TRBV2 and TRBJ2-7; the D gene is possibly TRBD2 (5 bases). This CDR3 is 11 amino acids long. Looked up from germline, CDR1 is SNHLY and CDR2 is FYNNEI. Trimming took off 5 bases at V and 5 bases at J, with 7 bases between the two ends.

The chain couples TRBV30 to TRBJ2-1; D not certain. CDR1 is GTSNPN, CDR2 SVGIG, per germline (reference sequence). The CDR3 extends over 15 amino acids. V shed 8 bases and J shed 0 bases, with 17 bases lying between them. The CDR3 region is CARSEAVSSYNEQFF. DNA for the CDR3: TGTGCCCGCTCTGAGGCGGTAAGCTCCTACAATGAGCAGTTCTTC.

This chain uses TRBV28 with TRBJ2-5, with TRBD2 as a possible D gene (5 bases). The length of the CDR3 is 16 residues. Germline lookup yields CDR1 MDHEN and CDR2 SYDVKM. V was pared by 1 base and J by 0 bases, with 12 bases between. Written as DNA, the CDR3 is TGTGCCAGCAGTTTATATTGGCGGGCCCACCAAGAGACCCAGTACTTC. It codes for CASSLYWRAHQETQYF.

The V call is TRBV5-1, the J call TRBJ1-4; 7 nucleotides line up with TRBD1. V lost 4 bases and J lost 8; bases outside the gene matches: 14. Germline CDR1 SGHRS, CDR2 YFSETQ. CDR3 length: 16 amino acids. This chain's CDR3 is CASSPTPTGLREKLFF. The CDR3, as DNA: TGCGCCAGCAGCCCCACCCCGACAGGGCTTAGGGAAAAACTGTTTTTT.